These T cell receptor beta chains were read from a single sample in a study of shared clonotypes between healthy human individuals. Assay: immunoSEQ multiplex PCR; the TCRdb copy retains only in-frame clones and omits some. There are 2 million to 2.5 million clones in the sample; about 94% occur only once, and 0.1% to 0.15% lies in the top ten. The sequenced sample consisted of naive CD4+ T cells sorted from blood. The receptor source for this set is a man younger than 35 in good health. CDR3s include the opening cysteine and the closing phenylalanine or tryptophan. A D gene is named only where the DNA matches it firmly. Size values are once, few and many counts, or a class for expanded clones, and some rows have none.

>.|TRBV7-9|TRBJ1-4|TRBD1
TGTGCCAGCAGCCCCGGGACAGGGCCTAATGAAAAACTGTTTTTT
CASSPGTGPNEKLFF
>.|TRBV7-2|TRBJ2-2|TRBD2
TGTGCCAGCAGCCCCTGGGGGGGGGCGAACACCGGGGAGCTGTTTTTT
CASSPWGGANTGELFF
>once|TRBV28|TRBJ1-3|.
TGTGCCAGCAGGCGTGAAGGCCTAGGGGTAGGAAACACCATATATTTT
CASRREGLGVGNTIYF
>.|TRBV13|TRBJ1-2|.
TGTGCCAGCAGCCGTACAGGGAGTGGCTACACCTTC
CASSRTGSGYTF
>.|TRBV6-1|TRBJ2-7|.
TGTGCCAGCAGTGAAGCTCAACGGAGTTTCGGGGAGCAGTACTTC
CASSEAQRSFGEQYF
>.|TRBV5-1|TRBJ1-3|.
TGCGCCAGCAGTTATGACAGCTCTGGAAACACCATATATTTT
CASSYDSSGNTIYF
>.|TRBV9|TRBJ1-2|TRBD1
TGTGCCAGCAGCGCACCCGGGACAGGGGATAGCTACACCTTC
CASSAPGTGDSYTF
>.|TRBV10-3|TRBJ1-2|.
TGTGCCATCAGTGATGGCCCGGGCACGGGATCTGGCTACACCTTC
CAISDGPGTGSGYTF
>.|TRBV10-3|TRBJ2-2|TRBD1
TGTGCCATCACCGGGACAGGGACCGGGGAGCTGTTTTTT
CAITGTGTGELFF
>.|TRBV2|TRBJ2-1|TRBD2
TGTGCCAGTTTCAAGGGTCCTAGCGGGATTATGAATGAGCAGTTCTTC
CASFKGPSGIMNEQFF
>.|TRBV25-1|TRBJ1-4|TRBD1
TGTGCCAGCAGTGTCGCGGGACAGAGAGATGAAAAACTGTTTTTT
CASSVAGQRDEKLFF
>.|TRBV4-1|TRBJ2-2|TRBD2
TGCGCCAGCAGCCAAGAAGTAGCGGGGGTGGCCGGGGAGCTGTTTTTT
CASSQEVAGVAGELFF
>.|TRBV7-2|TRBJ2-7|TRBD2
TGTGCCAGCAGCTTAGCGCTAGCGGGAAGCTCCTACGAGCAGTACTTC
CASSLALAGSSYEQYF
>once|TRBV19|TRBJ2-6|TRBD2
TGTGCCAGTATATCCGCTAGCGGGACCCGCTCTGGGGCCAACGTCCTGACTTTC
CASISASGTRSGANVLTF
>.|TRBV19|TRBJ1-5|TRBD1
TGTGCCAGTAGTGGGGGACAGGGGAGCAATCAGCCCCAGCATTTT
CASSGGQGSNQPQHF
>.|TRBV11-2|TRBJ2-4|.
TGTGCCAGCAGCTTAGGGCAAGCTGAAAACATTCAGTACTTC
CASSLGQAENIQYF
>.|TRBV5-1|TRBJ2-1|TRBD2
TGCGCCAGCAGCTGGGAGGGACTAGAGGCCAATGAGCAGTTCTTC
CASSWEGLEANEQFF
>once|TRBV5-4|TRBJ2-7|TRBD2
TGTGCCAGCAGCTTGGGTGGTAGCGGGGGGGTCGAGCAGTACTTC
CASSLGGSGGVEQYF
>.|TRBV27|TRBJ2-1|.
TGTGCCAGCAGTTCACTCCGTCAAGGCAATGAGCAGTTCTTC
CASSSLRQGNEQFF
>few|TRBV6-6|TRBJ1-2|.
TGTGCCAGCAGTCCACAGGGCGACTATGGCTACACCTTC
CASSPQGDYGYTF
>.|TRBV9|TRBJ1-1|.
TGTGCCAGCAGCGTCTGGGGGGGCTTGAACACTGAAGCTTTCTTT
CASSVWGGLNTEAFF
>.|TRBV5-1|TRBJ1-2|TRBD1
TGCGCCAGCAGCCGGACAGGGGGACTGGGTAACTATGGCTACACCTTC
CASSRTGGLGNYGYTF
>.|TRBV6-1|TRBJ2-4|.
TGTGCCAGCAGTGAAATGGGGAACATAAGGGCCAAAAACATTCAGTACTTC
CASSEMGNIRAKNIQYF
>.|TRBV7-2|TRBJ2-2|TRBD1
TGTGCCAGCAGCTTGAGACAGGGTGGCACCGGGGAGCTGTTTTTT
CASSLRQGGTGELFF
>.|TRBV11-2|TRBJ2-5|.
TGTGCCAGCAGCGCGGGACTGCAAGAGACCCAGTACTTC
CASSAGLQETQYF
>.|TRBV5-1|TRBJ1-2|.
TGCGCCAGTCGGAAGACGGAAGAGGGAGGCTACACCTTC
CASRKTEEGGYTF
>.|TRBV28|TRBJ1-3|TRBD1
TGTGCCAGCAGTTTATCATTAATGGGACAGCCCTCTGGAAACACCATATATTTT
CASSLSLMGQPSGNTIYF
>.|TRBV5-1|TRBJ2-7|TRBD1
TGCGCCAGCAGCTGGTTTCCCGGGACAGGTGGGGACTACGAGCAGTACTTC
CASSWFPGTGGDYEQYF
>once|TRBV18|TRBJ2-5|TRBD1
TGTGCCAGCTCACGCTCGGGACAGGGACAAGAGACCCAGTACTTC
CASSRSGQGQETQYF
>.|TRBV30|TRBJ1-4|.
TGTGCCTGCTCACGGGGGGCAACTAATGAAAAACTGTTTTTT
CACSRGATNEKLFF
>.|TRBV9|TRBJ2-2|.
TGTGCCAGCAGCGTACGGCCCCCGGGCAACACCGGGGAGCTGTTTTTT
CASSVRPPGNTGELFF
>once|TRBV5-6|TRBJ2-2|.
TGTGCCAGCAGCTTCCGGGGAATCTTGCTACAACCGAACACCGGGGAGCTGTTTTTT
CASSFRGILLQPNTGELFF
>.|TRBV19|TRBJ2-4|.
TGTGCCAGTAGTATGCTTGGGGTTACCAAAAACATTCAGTACTTC
CASSMLGVTKNIQYF
>.|TRBV20-1|TRBJ1-1|.
TGCAGTGCTACCGGGACGCCTGAAGCTTTCTTT
CSATGTPEAFF
>.|TRBV5-6|TRBJ2-3|.
TGTGCCAGCAGCTTTCAGGGCTGGGCAACAGATACGCAGTATTTT
CASSFQGWATDTQYF
>.|TRBV7-9|TRBJ1-3|.
TGTGCCAGCAGCTTACTAGGGTACTCTGGAAACACCATATATTTT
CASSLLGYSGNTIYF
>.|TRBV19|TRBJ2-5|.
TGTGCCAGTAGTACTGCCGCTCCCTCCACCCAAGAGACCCAGTACTTC
CASSTAAPSTQETQYF
>.|TRBV7-2|TRBJ1-2|.
TGTGCCAGCAGCTTAGCAGGGACCGTCTATGGCTACACCTTC
CASSLAGTVYGYTF
>once|TRBV27|TRBJ1-6|.
TGTGCCAGCAGTTTAGTGGGGTCGGGTTCACCCCTCCACTTT
CASSLVGSGSPLHF
>.|TRBV2|TRBJ1-5|.
TGTGCCAGCAGGAGACAGAATCAGCCCCAGCATTTT
CASRRQNQPQHF
>.|TRBV27|TRBJ2-1|.
TGTGCCAGCAGTCTCGGGAGCCTCCTATACAATGAGCAGTTCTTC
CASSLGSLLYNEQFF
>.|TRBV10-3|TRBJ2-7|.
TGTGCCATCAGTCCGGGAGTTAGGTACGAGCAGTACTTC
CAISPGVRYEQYF
>.|TRBV7-8|TRBJ2-7|.
TGTGCCAGCAGCTTAGGACAGATCCTCTACGAGCAGTACTTC
CASSLGQILYEQYF
>.|TRBV13|TRBJ2-5|.
TGTGCCAGCAGCTTAGGCTCGAAGGGAGAGACCCAGTACTTC
CASSLGSKGETQYF
>.|TRBV5-6|TRBJ1-5|.
TGTGCCAGCAGCTCGGGGGACAAGGGGGACTATCAGCCCCAGCATTTT
CASSSGDKGDYQPQHF
>.|TRBV7-2|TRBJ1-4|.
TGTGCCAGCAGCCGGCAGTCAACTAATGAAAAACTGTTTTTT
CASSRQSTNEKLFF